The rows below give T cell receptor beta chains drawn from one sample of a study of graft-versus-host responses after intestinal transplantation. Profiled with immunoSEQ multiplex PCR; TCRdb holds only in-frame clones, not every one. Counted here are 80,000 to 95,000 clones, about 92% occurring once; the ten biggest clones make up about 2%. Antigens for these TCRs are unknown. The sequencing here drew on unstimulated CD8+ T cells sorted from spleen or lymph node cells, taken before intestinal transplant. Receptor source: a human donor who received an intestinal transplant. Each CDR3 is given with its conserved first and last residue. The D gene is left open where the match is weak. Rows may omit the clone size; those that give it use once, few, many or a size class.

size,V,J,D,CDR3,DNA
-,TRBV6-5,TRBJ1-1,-,CASSYGTQNTEAFF,TGTGCCAGCAGTTACGGCACCCAGAACACTGAAGCTTTCTTT
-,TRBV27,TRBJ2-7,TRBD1,CASSRTGTYEQYF,TGTGCCAGCAGTCGGACAGGGACCTACGAGCAGTACTTC
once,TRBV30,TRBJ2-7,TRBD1,CAWSWTQGAHEQYF,TGTGCCTGGAGCTGGACGCAGGGGGCTCACGAGCAGTACTTC
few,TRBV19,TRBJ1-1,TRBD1,CASSILGTGVFMNTEAFF,TGTGCCAGTAGTATATTAGGGACAGGGGTATTCATGAACACTGAAGCTTTCTTT
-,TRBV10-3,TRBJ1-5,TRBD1,CAISQGADQPQHF,TGTGCCATCAGCCAGGGGGCGGATCAGCCCCAGCATTTC
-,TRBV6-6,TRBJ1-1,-,CASSYEGSDTEAFF,TGTGCCAGCAGTTATGAGGGTTCGGACACTGAAGCTTTCTTT
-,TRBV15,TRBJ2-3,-,CATRTLGSSSTDTQYF,TGTGCCACCAGAACACTGGGTAGCTCAAGCACAGATACGCAGTATTTT
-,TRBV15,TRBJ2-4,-,CASSQGKEDIQYF,TGTGCCAGTTCCCAGGGGAAGGAAGACATTCAGTACTTC
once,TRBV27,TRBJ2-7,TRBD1,CASSLRQGAVEQYF,TGTGCCAGCAGTCTAAGACAGGGGGCGGTCGAGCAGTACTTC
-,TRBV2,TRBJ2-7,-,CASSLSPGQGTYEQYF,TGTGCCAGCAGTCTCAGCCCGGGACAAGGAACCTACGAGCAGTACTTC
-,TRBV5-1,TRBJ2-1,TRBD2,CASSLVRDYNEQLF,TGCGCCAGCAGCTTGGTTAGGGACTACAATGAGCAGCTCTTC
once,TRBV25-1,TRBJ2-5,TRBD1,CASSESRGQGVQETQYF,TGTGCCAGCAGTGAATCAAGAGGACAGGGGGTTCAAGAGACCCAGTACTTC
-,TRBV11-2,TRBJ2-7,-,CASSFLTASYEQYF,TGTGCCAGCAGCTTCTTGACAGCTTCCTACGAGCAGTACTTC
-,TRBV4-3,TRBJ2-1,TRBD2,CASSQDHRGGTYNEQFF,TGCGCCAGCAGCCAAGATCACCGCGGGGGTACCTACAATGAGCAGTTCTTC
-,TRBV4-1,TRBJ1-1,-,CASSPEGWGGGTEAFF,TGCGCCAGCAGCCCTGAAGGTTGGGGCGGTGGCACTGAAGCTTTCTTT
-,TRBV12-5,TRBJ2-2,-,CASGGLRKEGHLPLDTGELFF,TGTGCTAGTGGGGGACTCAGAAAAGAGGGCCACTTACCGTTAGACACCGGGGAGCTGTTTTTT
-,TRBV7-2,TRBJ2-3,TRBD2,CASSLGVSGGADTQYF,TGTGCCAGCAGCTTGGGTGTTAGCGGGGGGGCAGATACGCAGTATTTT
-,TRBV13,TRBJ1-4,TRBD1,CASSLGGQGDEKLFF,TGTGCCAGCAGCTTAGGGGGACAGGGAGATGAAAAACTGTTTTTT
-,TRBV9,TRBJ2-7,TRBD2,CASSATGLAGYEQYF,TGTGCCAGCAGCGCTACGGGACTAGCGGGCTACGAGCAGTACTTC
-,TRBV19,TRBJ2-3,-,CARTSPYNF,TGTGCCAGGACTTCCCCTTATAATTTT
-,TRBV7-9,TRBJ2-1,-,CASSLEGLRQFF,TGTGCCAGCAGCTTAGAGGGGCTCAGGCAGTTCTTC
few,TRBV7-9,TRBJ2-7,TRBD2,CASSSGLAGEAREQYF,TGTGCCAGCAGCTCGGGACTAGCGGGGGAGGCAAGGGAGCAGTACTTC
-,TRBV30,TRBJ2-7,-,CAWEDSRSSYEQYF,TGTGCCTGGGAGGACAGTAGGAGCTCCTACGAGCAGTACTTC
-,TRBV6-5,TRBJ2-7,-,CASSYSVRGDEQYF,TGTGCCAGCAGTTACTCGGTCAGGGGAGACGAGCAGTACTTC
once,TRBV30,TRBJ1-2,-,CAWSPREANYGYTF,TGTGCCTGGAGTCCCCGGGAGGCTAACTATGGCTACACCTTC
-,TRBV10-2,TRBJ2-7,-,CASSEGHILYEQYF,TGCGCCAGCAGTGAGGGGCATATCCTGTACGAGCAGTACTTC
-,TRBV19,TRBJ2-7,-,CASSIGGGYEQYF,TGTGCCAGTAGTATCGGGGGTGGATACGAGCAGTACTTC
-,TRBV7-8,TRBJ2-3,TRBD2,CASSLAKRGGRPPDTQYF,TGTGCCAGCAGCTTGGCCAAGCGGGGGGGGAGGCCGCCAGATACGCAGTATTTT
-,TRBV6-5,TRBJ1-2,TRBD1,CASSYTTGGYGYTF,TGTGCCAGCAGTTACACCACAGGGGGTTATGGCTACACCTTC
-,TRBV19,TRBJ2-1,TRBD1,CASSIDSGTGYGNEQFF,TGTGCCAGTAGTATAGATTCCGGGACAGGGTATGGTAATGAGCAGTTCTTC
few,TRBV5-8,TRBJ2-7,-,CASESRTGRDEQYF,TGTGCCAGCGAATCTCGGACAGGGAGGGACGAGCAGTACTTC
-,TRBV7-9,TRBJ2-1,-,CASSFMSYEQFF,TGTGCCAGCAGCTTTATGAGCTATGAGCAGTTCTTC
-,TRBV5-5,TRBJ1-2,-,CASSLGLDSPSNYGYTF,TGTGCCAGCAGCTTGGGCTTGGACAGTCCCTCTAACTATGGCTACACCTTC
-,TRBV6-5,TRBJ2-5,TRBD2,CASRGAGGIETQYF,TGTGCCAGCAGGGGAGCGGGGGGAATCGAGACCCAGTACTTC
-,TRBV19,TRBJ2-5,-,CASSIGGQGTQYF,TGTGCCAGTAGTATAGGCGGACAAGGGACCCAGTACTTC
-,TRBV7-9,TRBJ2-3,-,CASSPRVTDTQYF,TGTGCCAGCAGCCCGAGGGTCACAGATACGCAGTATTTT
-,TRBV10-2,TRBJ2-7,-,CASTVSLSYEQYF,TGCGCCAGCACTGTGTCCCTCAGCTACGAGCAGTACTTC
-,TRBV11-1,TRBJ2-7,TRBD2,CASSYGTGGPYEQYF,TGTGCCAGCAGTTATGGAACGGGGGGGCCGTACGAGCAGTACTTC
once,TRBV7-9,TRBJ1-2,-,CASSFGGNAPNYTF,TGTGCCAGCAGCTTCGGAGGGAACGCCCCCAACTACACCTTC
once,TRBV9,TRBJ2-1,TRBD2,CASSVVEASGYNEQFF,TGTGCCAGCAGTGTAGTAGAGGCTAGCGGATACAATGAGCAGTTCTTC
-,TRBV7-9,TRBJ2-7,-,CASSPGRAYEQYF,TGTGCCAGCAGCCCCGGGCGGGCCTACGAGCAGTACTTC
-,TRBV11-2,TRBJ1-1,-,CASSLDHQGLYTEAFF,TGTGCCAGCAGCTTAGATCACCAGGGTCTGTACACTGAAGCTTTCTTT
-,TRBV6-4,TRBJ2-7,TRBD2,CASSDSVETSGGYEQYF,TGTGCCAGCAGTGACTCTGTAGAGACTAGCGGGGGCTACGAGCAGTACTTC
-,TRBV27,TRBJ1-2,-,CASSPGRVHYGYTF,TGTGCCAGCAGTCCCGGTCGGGTTCACTATGGCTACACCTTC
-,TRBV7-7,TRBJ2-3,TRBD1,CASSETGGTDTQYF,TGTGCCAGCAGCGAGACAGGGGGCACAGATACGCAGTATTTT
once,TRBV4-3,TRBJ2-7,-,CASSQDLGEQTYEQYF,TGCGCCAGCAGCCAAGATCTGGGAGAACAAACCTACGAGCAGTACTTC
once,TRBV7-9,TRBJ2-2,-,CASSLGTTYTGELFF,TGTGCCAGCAGCTTAGGGACAACGTACACCGGGGAGCTGTTTTTT
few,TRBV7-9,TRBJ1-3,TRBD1,CASSLPFDRETGNTIYF,TGTGCCAGCAGCTTACCTTTTGACAGGGAGACTGGAAACACCATATATTTT
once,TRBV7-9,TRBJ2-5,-,CASSPTLDGTQYF,TGTGCCAGCAGCCCCACCCTAGACGGGACCCAGTACTTC
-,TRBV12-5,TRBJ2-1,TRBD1,CASGLPPTGNHNEQFF,TGTGCTAGTGGTCTCCCACCGACAGGGAATCACAATGAGCAGTTCTTC
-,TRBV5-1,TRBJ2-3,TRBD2,CASSPDGTSDADTQYF,TGCGCCAGCAGCCCCGACGGGACTAGCGACGCAGATACGCAGTATTTT
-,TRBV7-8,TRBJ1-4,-,CASSPITKEKLFF,TGTGCCAGCAGCCCTATAACGAAAGAAAAACTGTTTTTT
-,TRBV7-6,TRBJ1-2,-,CASSLDTGLGYTF,TGTGCCAGCAGCTTAGATACGGGGTTGGGCTACACCTTC
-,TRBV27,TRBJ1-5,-,CASRGRGQPQHF,TGTGCCAGCCGGGGGAGGGGGCAGCCCCAGCATTTT